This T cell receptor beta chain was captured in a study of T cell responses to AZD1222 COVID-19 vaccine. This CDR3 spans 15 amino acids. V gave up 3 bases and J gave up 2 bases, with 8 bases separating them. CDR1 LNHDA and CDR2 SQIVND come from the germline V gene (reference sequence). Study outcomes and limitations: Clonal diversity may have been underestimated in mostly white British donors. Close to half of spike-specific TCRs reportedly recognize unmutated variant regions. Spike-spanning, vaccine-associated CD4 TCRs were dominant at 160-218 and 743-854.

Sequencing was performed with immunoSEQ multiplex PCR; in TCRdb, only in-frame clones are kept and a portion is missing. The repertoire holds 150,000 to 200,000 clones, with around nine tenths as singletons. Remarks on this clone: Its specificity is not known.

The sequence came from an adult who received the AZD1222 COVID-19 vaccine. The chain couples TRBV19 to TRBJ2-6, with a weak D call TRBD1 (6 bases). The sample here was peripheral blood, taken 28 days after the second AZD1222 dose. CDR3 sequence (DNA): TGTGCCAGTAGTATTAACAGGGCTGGGGCCAACGTCCTGACTTTC. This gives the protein CASSINRAGANVLTF.